Listed below are T cell receptor beta chains from one sample, sequenced in a study of spatial heterogeneity in lung cancer. One entry per CDR3 protein results from TCRdb running MiXCR on the 5' RACE reads. Among about 4,000 distinct CDR3 sequences listed, 5.5% to 7% were seen once. This specimen was lung tumor tissue, taken at surgery. The receptors derive from a male donor with early-stage non-small cell lung cancer. Each CDR3 is given with its conserved first and last residue. D genes are given only for firm matches. Clone size is given for some rows only: seen once, a few or many times, or a class if the clone is expanded.

CSAPPVGQETQYF TGCAGTGCCCCTCCGGTCGGGCAAGAGACCCAGTACTTC many TRBJ2-5 - TRBV20-1
CASSPDSNYGYTF TGTGCCAGCAGTCCGGACAGTAACTATGGCTACACCTTC medium-sized TRBJ1-2 - TRBV2
CATSRDPAGGTGELFF TGTGCCACCAGCAGAGATCCGGCAGGGGGAACCGGGGAGCTGTTTTTT - TRBJ2-2 TRBD1 TRBV15
CASSFKTGLFGHNEQFF TGTGCCAGCAGCTTTAAGACGGGCCTTTTTGGACACAATGAGCAGTTCTTC medium-sized TRBJ2-1 - TRBV5-4
CASSFGGRVTDTQYF TGTGCCAGCAGTTTCGGCGGGAGGGTCACAGATACGCAGTATTTT - TRBJ2-3 TRBD2 TRBV28
CASSFGPHAAFF TGTGCCAGCAGTTTCGGTCCCCACGCCGCTTTCTTT few TRBJ1-1 - TRBV12-3/TRBV12-4
CASRKTVSYEQYF TGTGCCAGCAGAAAAACGGTCTCCTACGAGCAGTACTTC many TRBJ2-7 - TRBV2
CSASLPYGYTF TGCAGTGCTAGTTTACCCTATGGCTACACCTTC - TRBJ1-2 - TRBV20-1
CASSPWPVGASYNEQFF TGTGCCAGCAGCCCCTGGCCGGTCGGGGCCTCCTACAATGAGCAGTTCTTC large TRBJ2-1 - TRBV7-2
CASSAGPNEQFF TGTGCCAGCAGCGCCGGCCCTAATGAGCAGTTCTTC medium-sized TRBJ2-1 - TRBV7-2
CSVVKGGETQYF TGCAGCGTTGTAAAAGGTGGAGAGACCCAGTACTTC medium-sized TRBJ2-5 - TRBV29-1
CASSSDRQTQYF TGTGCCAGCAGCTCCGACAGGCAAACCCAGTACTTC many TRBJ2-5 - TRBV27
CASSTAGEETQYF TGTGCCAGCAGTACCGCCGGAGAGGAGACCCAGTACTTC medium-sized TRBJ2-5 - TRBV27
CASSGPGTSAFNEQFF TGTGCCAGCTCAGGCCCAGGGACTAGCGCCTTCAATGAGCAGTTCTTC many TRBJ2-1 TRBD2 TRBV18
CSVTQGAVEQYF TGCAGCGTGACCCAGGGGGCGGTCGAGCAGTACTTC - TRBJ2-7 TRBD1 TRBV29-1
CASSLGAGGGGELFF TGTGCCAGCAGCTTAGGAGCAGGGGGCGGCGGGGAGCTGTTTTTT medium-sized TRBJ2-2 TRBD1 TRBV7-6